The clone carrying this T cell receptor beta chain has only a few counts. Its antigen is unknown. V shed 5 bases, J shed 8 bases, and the junction held 17 bases outside the gene matches. The CDR3 sequence is 16 residues long. Germline V gives CDR1 SGHVS, CDR2 FQNEAQ. These data originate in a study of Graves' ophthalmopathy and Graves' hyperthyroidism. Study observations and caveats: Ophthalmopathy progression cases were predicted by the model with roughly 64% sensitivity and approximately 74% specificity. Blood samples also showed most expanded thyroid clonotypes exceeding 0.001 frequency.

Transcripts of RNA were the source for amplifying TCR beta CDR3 regions. First-round RT-PCR employed HTBI primers, with a second-round multiplex PCR after it. TCRdb itself ran the multiplex PCR reads through MiXCR, one entry per CDR3 protein. The table lists about 1.1 million distinct CDR3 sequences, approximately 35% of them singletons. Additional autoimmune diseases, uncontrolled infections, pregnancy or lactation disqualified patients. Clinical symptoms, serum thyroxine, TRAb, thyroid ultrasound and orbital computed tomography formed the basis of diagnosis. Sample: peripheral blood or thyroid tissue (not recorded which). This TCR was sampled from an adult man with Graves' hyperthyroidism. The chain employs TRBV7-8 and TRBJ1-2, with TRBD1 matching 7 bases. The CDR3 coding sequence is TGTGCCAGCAGCCATCGCATCGGCAAGGGGGCGGTGGGCTACACCTTC. Translating it yields CASSHRIGKGAVGYTF.